Listed here are 3 T cell receptor beta chains from one sample, sequenced in a study of blood T cells in healthy people across ages. The second PCR ran roughly 7 to 11 cycles with a sample-barcoded 5' primer and J-beta primers. TCRdb reprocessed the 5' RACE reads with MiXCR, giving one entry per CDR3 protein. Of about 900,000 distinct CDR3 sequences listed, 45% to 50% are singletons. Sequencing was done on a sample of blood. These receptors were collected from a man aged 25-45 years in good health.

This clonotype was seen a handful of times. The genes are TRBV2 and TRBJ2-5; TRBD2 matches at 11 bases. The junction had 3 bases not matched to a gene; V was cut back by 10 bases and J by 2 bases. CDR3 size: 13 residues. Germline CDR1 reads SNHLY; CDR2 reads FYNNEI. The chain's CDR3 is CAIRTSGQETQYF. The CDR3 bases are TGTGCCATCCGGACTAGCGGGCAAGAGACCCAGTACTTC.

This rearrangement joins TRBV20-1 to TRBJ1-1; D unresolved. The germline gives CDR1 DFQATT, CDR2 SNEGSKA (reference sequence). Trimming took 0 bases from V and 5 from J, leaving 13 bases between them. The CDR3 is made up of 14 amino acids. CDR3 nucleotide sequence: TGCAGTGCTAGAGATGGTACCCAGAGGACTGAAGCTTTCTTT. As protein: CSARDGTQRTEAFF.

This clonotype showed up just a few times. The V and J genes are TRBV7-8 and TRBJ2-4, with TRBD2 matching 7 bases. V lost 3 bases to trimming and J lost 9 bases; unmatched junction nucleotides: 11. Germline V gene data show CDR1 as SGHVS and CDR2 as FQNEAQ. The CDR3 runs to 15 residues. The CDR3, as DNA: TGTGCCAGCAGCTTCGGGGAGGGACCGGCAACCATTCAGTACTTC. This sequence encodes CASSFGEGPATIQYF.